This TCR beta chain stems from a study of blood T cell repertoires in COVID-19 (TCRdb year 2020). Regarding the complete study: Samples from collaborators originated in the United States, Italy and Spain and spanned both the acute and convalescent phases of COVID-19. The material from the prospective study consisted of cDNA or gDNA derived from T cells, B-cell-depleted T cells, or PBMCs. Subjects who had been exposed to COVID-19, were actively infected with it, or had recovered from it provided the deeply sampled blood TCRbeta repertoires that made up the dataset. A freely available public database, intended as a resource for researchers studying the immune response to SARS-CoV-2, is where the repertoires were released. Samples came from the ongoing ImmuneRACE study (first 160 participants) plus 1,254 subjects from 6 global collaborators. A de-identified subject ID, COVID-19 status, age in years and sex were almost always included in the sample metadata. Where available, HLA class I and class II types were taken from metadata supplied by the sample provider and were not determined by assay-based typing.

Enrolling through a virtual design, the prospective study's participants ranged in age from roughly 18 to 90 years and lived across 20 to 30 United States geographic areas. In the prospective study, participants were assigned to cohorts based on the clinical history participants reported in a screening survey and a study questionnaire. ImmuneRACE Cohort 3 recovered participants were defined by two consecutive negative NP/OP PCR tests, healthcare professional clearance, or symptom resolution. In the prospective study, mobile phlebotomists collected whole blood, serum and a nasopharyngeal or oropharyngeal swab from each participant. Additional blood draws and questionnaires over an approximately 2-month period could optionally be provided by prospective study participants. Before DNA extraction, prospective study blood samples were shipped either frozen or at room temperature. V and J lose 5 bases and 4 bases, and a span of 14 bases separates them. Taken from cysteine to phenylalanine, the CDR3 has 14 residues. Only the CDR3 portion is preserved as DNA: 42 bases, with reading frame beginning at the first base. Looking up the germline V gene (reference sequence) yields CDR1 SEHNR and CDR2 FQNEAQ.

Summary of the overall study and its limitations: The amount of clinical and demographic metadata varied by source and participant and was provided uncurated.

Of note for this clone: The antigen it recognizes is unknown. Base qualities are missing; no much larger clone stands one base away.

The immunoSEQ Assay, a bias-controlled multiplex PCR, was used to amplify TCRbeta CDR3 regions from genomic DNA. The source study handled its data this way. The number of nucleated cells in each sample was estimated from the amplification of reference gene primers within the assay. Sequence reads were collapsed and filtered to measure the absolute abundance of every unique TCRbeta CDR3 rearrangement. For each sample, productive Simpson clonality was calculated as the square root of Simpson's diversity index across productive rearrangements. Held by TCRdb, this immuneACCESS table contains in-frame sequences only and omits some clones. Under half of the omission traces to an unresolved V gene where checked; the cause of the rest is unknown. That table gives V, J and clone size, and the DNA gave D and trimming. For this sample the table gives some 420,000 clones, of which around 89% were detected only once. Roughly 1.1% of the sample lies in the top ten.

Sequenced input: PBMCs or T cells enriched from blood (not recorded which). This clonotype was obtained from a young man who had recovered from COVID-19. The chain is assembled from TRBV7-9 and TRBJ1-2, with the D gene uncertain. The base sequence is TGTGCCAGCAGCCCACCCCCCCAGATCTATGGCTACACCTTC. Protein translation: CASSPPPQIYGYTF.